This T cell receptor (beta chain) was profiled in a study of identical twins. Germline V gene data show CDR1 as SGHRS and CDR2 as YFSETQ. Trimming removed 4 bases from V and 1 base from J; junction bases left unmatched: 7. The CDR3 runs 16 residues. TCRdb analysed the 5' RACE reads with MiXCR anew, one entry per CDR3 protein. Of under 350,000 distinct CDR3 sequences in the sample, nearly 9.5% were seen once. Study-level points and caveats: Diverse VJ usage suggested most zero-insertion clonotypes were not invariant T cells.

This clonotype was observed many times. Antigen unknown. These data also featured in a second study, about yellow fever vaccine responses in identical twins.

V is TRBV5-1 and J is TRBJ2-1, with 8 positions matching TRBD1. The clonotype was recovered from a woman under 30 in good health. Material for sequencing was CD8+ T cells sorted from blood. This CDR3 reads CASSPDRVASYNEQFF. CDR3 DNA: TGCGCCAGCAGCCCGGACAGGGTAGCGTCCTACAATGAGCAGTTCTTC.